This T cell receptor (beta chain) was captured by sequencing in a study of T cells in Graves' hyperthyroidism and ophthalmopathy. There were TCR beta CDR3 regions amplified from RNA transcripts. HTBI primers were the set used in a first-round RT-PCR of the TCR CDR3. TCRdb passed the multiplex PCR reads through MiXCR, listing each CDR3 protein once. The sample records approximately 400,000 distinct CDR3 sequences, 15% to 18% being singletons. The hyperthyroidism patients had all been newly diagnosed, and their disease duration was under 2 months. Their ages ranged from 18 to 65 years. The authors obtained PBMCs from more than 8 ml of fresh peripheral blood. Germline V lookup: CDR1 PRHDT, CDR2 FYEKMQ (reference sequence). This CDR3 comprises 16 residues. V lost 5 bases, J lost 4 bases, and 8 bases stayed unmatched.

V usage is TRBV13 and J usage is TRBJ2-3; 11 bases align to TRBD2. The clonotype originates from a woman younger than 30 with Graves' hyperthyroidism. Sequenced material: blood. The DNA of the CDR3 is TGTGCCAGCAGCCTGACTAGCGGGAAATCCCCAGATACGCAGTATTTT. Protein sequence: CASSLTSGKSPDTQYF.